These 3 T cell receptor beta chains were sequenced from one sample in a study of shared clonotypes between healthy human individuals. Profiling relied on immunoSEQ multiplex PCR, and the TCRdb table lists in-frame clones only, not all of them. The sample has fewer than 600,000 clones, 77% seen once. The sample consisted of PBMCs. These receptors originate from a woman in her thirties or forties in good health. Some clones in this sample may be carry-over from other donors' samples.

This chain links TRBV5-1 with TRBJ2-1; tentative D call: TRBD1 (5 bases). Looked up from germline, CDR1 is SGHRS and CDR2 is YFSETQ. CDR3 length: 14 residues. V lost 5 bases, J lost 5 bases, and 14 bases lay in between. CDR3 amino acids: CASSIGAGNNEQFF. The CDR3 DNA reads TGCGCCAGCAGTATAGGCGCAGGGAACAATGAGCAGTTCTTC.

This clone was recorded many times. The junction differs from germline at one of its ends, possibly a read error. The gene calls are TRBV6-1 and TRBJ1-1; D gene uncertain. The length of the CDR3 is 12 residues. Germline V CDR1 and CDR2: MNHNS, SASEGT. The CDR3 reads CASSQANTEAFF. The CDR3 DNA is TGTGCCAGCAGTCAAGCTAACACTGAAGCTTTCTTT.

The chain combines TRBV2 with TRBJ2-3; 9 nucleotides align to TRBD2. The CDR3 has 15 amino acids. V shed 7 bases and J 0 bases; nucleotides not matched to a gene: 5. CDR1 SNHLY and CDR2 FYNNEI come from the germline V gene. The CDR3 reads CASISGGPSTDTQYF. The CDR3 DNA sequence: TGTGCCAGCATAAGCGGGGGGCCGAGCACAGATACGCAGTATTTT.